A selection of T cell receptor beta chains follows, all from one sample in a study of cytotoxic CD8 clonotypes in ibrutinib-treated CLL. Some clones are missing from TCRdb's copy, which holds only in-frame ones; the method was immunoSEQ multiplex PCR. This sample has around 92,000 clones, with 77% found just once. Sample: PBMCs, taken after 24 months of ibrutinib treatment. The source is a human donor with chronic lymphocytic leukemia. Both conserved end residues are part of each CDR3. D genes are given only for firm matches. A row's size may be missing; if present it is once, few, many or a size class.

TGTGCCAGCAGACAGGGGTCCTACAATGAGCAGTTCTTC,CASRQGSYNEQFF,TRBJ2-1,TRBV27,-,TRBD1
TGCGCCAGCACTCCCAGGGGGCAAACTAATGAAAAACTGTTTTTT,CASTPRGQTNEKLFF,TRBJ1-4,TRBV5-1,-,TRBD1
TGTGCCAGCACCTCGGCGGAACTCAGAGCAGAGACCCAGTACTTC,CASTSAELRAETQYF,TRBJ2-5,TRBV6-6,-,-
TGTGCCAGTAGTGCCAGGGGGTCAGCCAAAAACATTCAGTACTTC,CASSARGSAKNIQYF,TRBJ2-4,TRBV19,once,TRBD1
TGTGCCTGCGGGCCCGGAGGAGAGACCCAGTACTTC,CACGPGGETQYF,TRBJ2-5,TRBV30,-,-
TGTGCCAGCAGTCTCCGGACAGGGGAAACAGATACGCAGTATTTT,CASSLRTGETDTQYF,TRBJ2-3,TRBV6-1,-,TRBD1
TGTGCCAGCAGTGGGCCACAGGGGCCATACGAGCAGTACTTC,CASSGPQGPYEQYF,TRBJ2-7,TRBV28,once,TRBD1
TGTGCCAGCAGCACGAGACCGTCAGACAGGCTCGAGCAGTACTTC,CASSTRPSDRLEQYF,TRBJ2-7,TRBV9,-,-
TGTGCCAGTAGTCCCCTAGCGGGCCCTTCTAACAATGAGCAGTTCTTC,CASSPLAGPSNNEQFF,TRBJ2-1,TRBV19,once,TRBD2
TGTGCCAGCAGCCTATGGACTAGCGGGTCTTACAATGAGCAGTTCTTC,CASSLWTSGSYNEQFF,TRBJ2-1,TRBV7-2,few,TRBD2
TGTGCCAGCAGCTCCGCCTACGAGCAGTACTTC,CASSSAYEQYF,TRBJ2-7,TRBV7-9,-,-
TGCGCCAGCAGCGACACCGGGGCAACTAATGAAAAACTGTTTTTT,CASSDTGATNEKLFF,TRBJ1-4,TRBV5-1,-,-
TGTGCCAGCAGCCCCCGCATGGACATACTCTCCTACGAGCAGTACTTC,CASSPRMDILSYEQYF,TRBJ2-7,TRBV9,-,-